A selection of T cell receptor beta chains follows, all from one sample in a study of T cell responses to AZD1222 COVID-19 vaccine. Sequencing used immunoSEQ multiplex PCR; TCRdb keeps in-frame clones, though not all of them. The repertoire holds approximately 20,000 clones, with about 80% as singletons. The sample was peripheral blood, taken on day 0 of AZD1222 vaccination. The source of these receptors is an adult in good health. Each CDR3 is given with its conserved first and last residue.

v_call cdr3_aa
TRBV7-2 CASSHLAGGTGELFF
TRBV28 CASSYNRANSPLHF
TRBV2 CASRVQGHYEHHNSPLHF
TRBV28 CASSPSRQGLETQYF
TRBV14 CASSLWGAAGELFF
TRBV7-8 CASSWSRRRETQYF
TRBV28 CASSSPYLVRGSGATHSYEQYF
TRBV7-2 CASSLGNRASGYTF
TRBV28 CASSSSIESSYEQYF
TRBV21-1 CASPICPISGNTIYF
TRBV6-6 CASSRGTGGSSGANVLTF
TRBV19 CASSRLLNEQFF
TRBV5-4 CASSLGASGNFYEQYF
TRBV30 CAWRKGTGGREQYF
TRBV27 CASSGASGGSSYNEQFF
TRBV5-6 CASSLSPGQVDTEAFF
TRBV5-1 CASSLWGGGGPTDTQYF
TRBV28 CASSSGGQGAEEQYF
TRBV30 CAWSKPAGGGGYTF
TRBV7-9 CASSLVSGAYNEQFF
TRBV30 CAWVSGGAVSSTDTQYF
TRBV27 CASSLSILGATFF
TRBV15 CATSRVTGTLYEQYF
TRBV10-3 CAISESVGRGANTGELFF
TRBV9 CASSRDGQNYGYTF
TRBV28 CASRPPSGADYEQYF
TRBV5-1 CASSLGHRTANTEAFF
TRBV11-2 CASSSPPVADTQYF
TRBV9 CASSPSTGINYGYTF
TRBV7-9 CASSLSGRADEQYF
TRBV28 CASIGGGPSSYEQYF
TRBV29-1 CSVDSGSRIVGQFF
TRBV19 CASSRYSGRPYEQYF
TRBV24-1 CATSDFRGEYNEQFF
TRBV18 CASSPPAGPLEQYF
TRBV9 CASSVSPMGVRIYNEQFF
TRBV7-3 CASSNWGAAEQFF
TRBV5-5 CASSSIGGDGGELFF
TRBV11-2 CASSFSPGPQHF
TRBV6-5 CASSQGSQRGYGYTF
TRBV28 CASIVYVGAPNTEAFF
TRBV28 CASQKNQGWTHNEQFF
TRBV28 CASSLSDGTGGAEQYF
TRBV6-4 CASSETSGATQYF
TRBV4-3 CASSHRLPSGNRADTQYF
TRBV4-3 CASSQGASGSISEQFF
TRBV6-2/TRBV6-3 CASSYGEGNPDTQYF
TRBV19 CASSRQETGEQPQHF
TRBV25-1 CASSEYGGDQPQHF
TRBV3-1/TRBV3-2 CASSQDPYVGEQYF